This entry describes one T cell receptor beta chain. Its antigen is as yet unknown. The data derive from a study of OX40 agonist ivuxolimab in advanced cancers. About the study: Head and neck, renal cell, melanoma or hepatocellular carcinoma were the cancers that dose-escalation patients had. Study-wide results and caveats: Compared with CD4+, CD8+ T cells on average had more expanded clones.

Sequenced by immunoSEQ multiplex PCR; TCRdb stores in-frame clones only, minus some. The data hold 65,000 to 80,000 clones, with about 84% observed a single time. Germline V gene lookup returns CDR1 MNHNS and CDR2 SASEGT. Deletions cut 1 base from V and 0 bases from J, with 6 bases between. The CDR3 has 14 residues. The material was CD4+ or CD8+ T cells sorted from blood, obtained in a trial of the OX40 agonist ivuxolimab. The sequence was obtained from an adult with an advanced solid tumor such as melanoma, head and neck, liver or kidney cancer. The V call is TRBV6-1, the J call TRBJ1-1; D gene ambiguous. The CDR3 nucleotides are TGTGCCAGCAGTGAAGGGGGTATGAACACTGAAGCTTTCTTT. It yields the protein CASSEGGMNTEAFF.